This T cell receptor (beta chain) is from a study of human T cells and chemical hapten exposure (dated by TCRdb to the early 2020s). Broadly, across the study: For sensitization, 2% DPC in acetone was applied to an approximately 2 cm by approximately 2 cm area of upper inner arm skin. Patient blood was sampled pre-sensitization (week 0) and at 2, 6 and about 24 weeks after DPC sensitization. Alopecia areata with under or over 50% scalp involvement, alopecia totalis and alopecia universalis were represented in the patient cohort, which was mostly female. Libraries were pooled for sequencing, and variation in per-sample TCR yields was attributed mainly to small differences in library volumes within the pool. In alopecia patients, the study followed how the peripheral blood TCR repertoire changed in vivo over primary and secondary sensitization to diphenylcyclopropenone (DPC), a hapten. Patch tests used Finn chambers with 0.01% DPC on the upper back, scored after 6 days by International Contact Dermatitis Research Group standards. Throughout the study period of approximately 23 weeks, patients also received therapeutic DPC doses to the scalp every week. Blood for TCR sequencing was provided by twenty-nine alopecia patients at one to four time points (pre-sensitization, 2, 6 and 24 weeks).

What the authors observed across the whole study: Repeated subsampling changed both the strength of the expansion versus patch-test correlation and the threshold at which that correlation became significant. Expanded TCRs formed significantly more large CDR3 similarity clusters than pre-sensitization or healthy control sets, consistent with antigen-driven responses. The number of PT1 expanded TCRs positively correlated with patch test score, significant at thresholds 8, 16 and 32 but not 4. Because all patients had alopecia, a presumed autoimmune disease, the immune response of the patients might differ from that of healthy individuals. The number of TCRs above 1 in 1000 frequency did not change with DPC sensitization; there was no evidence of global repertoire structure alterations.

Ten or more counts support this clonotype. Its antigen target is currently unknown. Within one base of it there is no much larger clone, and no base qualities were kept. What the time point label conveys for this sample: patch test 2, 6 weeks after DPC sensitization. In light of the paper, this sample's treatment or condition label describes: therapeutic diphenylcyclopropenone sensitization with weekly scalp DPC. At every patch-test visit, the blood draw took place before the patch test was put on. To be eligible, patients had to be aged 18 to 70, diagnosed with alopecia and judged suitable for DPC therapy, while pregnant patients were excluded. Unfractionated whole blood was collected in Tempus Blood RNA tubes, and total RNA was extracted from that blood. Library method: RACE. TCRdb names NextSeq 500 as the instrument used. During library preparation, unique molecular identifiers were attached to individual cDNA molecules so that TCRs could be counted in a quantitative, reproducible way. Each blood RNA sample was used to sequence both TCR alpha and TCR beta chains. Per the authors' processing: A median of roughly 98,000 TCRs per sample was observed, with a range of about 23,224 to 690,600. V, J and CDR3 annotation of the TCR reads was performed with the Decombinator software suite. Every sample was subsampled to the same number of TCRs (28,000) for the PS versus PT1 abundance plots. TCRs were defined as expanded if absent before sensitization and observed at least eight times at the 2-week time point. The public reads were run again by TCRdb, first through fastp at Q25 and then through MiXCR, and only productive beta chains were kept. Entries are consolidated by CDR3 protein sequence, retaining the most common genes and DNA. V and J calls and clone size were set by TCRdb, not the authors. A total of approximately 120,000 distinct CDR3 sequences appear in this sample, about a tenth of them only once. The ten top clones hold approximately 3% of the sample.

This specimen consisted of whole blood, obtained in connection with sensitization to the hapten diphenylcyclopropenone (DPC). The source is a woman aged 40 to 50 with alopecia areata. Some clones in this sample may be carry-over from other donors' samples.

The nucleotide sequence reads TGCGCCAGCAGCGCACAGGGGGTCGAGCAGTACTTC. This encodes CASSAQGVEQYF. The chain couples TRBV5-1 to TRBJ2-7; the junction holds 8 bases that match TRBD1. CDR1 is given as SGHRS and CDR2 as YFSETQ, both from the germline V gene. V lost 4 bases and J lost 6 bases, and the count of bases not matched to a germline gene is 3. The CDR3 holds 12 amino acids from the cysteine to the phenylalanine. Only the CDR3 part of the read is kept: 36 bases, read in frame from the first base. Extended through the reference TRBV5-1 and TRBJ2-7 proteins, this CDR3 yields the full variable domain: KAGVTQTPRYLIKTRGQQVTLSCSPISGHRSVSWYQQTPGQGLQFLFEYFSETQRNKGNFPGRFSGRQFSNSRSEMNVSTLELGDSALYLCASSAQGVEQYFGPGTRLTVT.